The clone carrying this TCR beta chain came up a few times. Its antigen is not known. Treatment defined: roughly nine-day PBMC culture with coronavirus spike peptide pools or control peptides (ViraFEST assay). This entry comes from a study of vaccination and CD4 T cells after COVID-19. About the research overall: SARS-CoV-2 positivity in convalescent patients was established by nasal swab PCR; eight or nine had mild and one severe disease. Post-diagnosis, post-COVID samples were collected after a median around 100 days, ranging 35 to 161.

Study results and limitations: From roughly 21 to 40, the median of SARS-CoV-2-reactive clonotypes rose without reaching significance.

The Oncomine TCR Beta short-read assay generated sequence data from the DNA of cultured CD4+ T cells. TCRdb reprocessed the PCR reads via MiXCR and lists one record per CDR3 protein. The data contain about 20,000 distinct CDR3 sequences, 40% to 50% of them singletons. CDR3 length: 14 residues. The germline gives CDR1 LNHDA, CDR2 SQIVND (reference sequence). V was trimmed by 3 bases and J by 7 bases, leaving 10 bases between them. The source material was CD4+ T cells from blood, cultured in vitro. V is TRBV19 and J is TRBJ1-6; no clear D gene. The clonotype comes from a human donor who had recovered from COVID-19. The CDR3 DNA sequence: TGTGCCAGTAGTATGGCAGAGATGAATTCACCCCTCCACTTT. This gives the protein CASSMAEMNSPLHF.